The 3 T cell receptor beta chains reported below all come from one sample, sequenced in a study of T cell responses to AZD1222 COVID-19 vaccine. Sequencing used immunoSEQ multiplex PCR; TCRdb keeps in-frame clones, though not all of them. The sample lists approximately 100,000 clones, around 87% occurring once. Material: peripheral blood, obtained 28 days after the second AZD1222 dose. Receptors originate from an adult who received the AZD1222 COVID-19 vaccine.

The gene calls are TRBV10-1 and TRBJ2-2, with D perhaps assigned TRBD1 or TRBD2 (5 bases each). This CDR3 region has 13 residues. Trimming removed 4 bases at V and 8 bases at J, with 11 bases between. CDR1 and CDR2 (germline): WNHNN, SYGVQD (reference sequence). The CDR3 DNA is TGCGCCAGCAGTGTGGGACCCAGGGGGGAGCTGTTTTTT. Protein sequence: CASSVGPRGELFF.

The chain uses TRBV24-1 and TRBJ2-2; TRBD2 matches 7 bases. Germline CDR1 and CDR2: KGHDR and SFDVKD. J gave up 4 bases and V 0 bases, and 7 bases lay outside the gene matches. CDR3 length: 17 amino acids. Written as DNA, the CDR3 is TGTGCCACCAGTGATTTGAGCGGGAAATCCGCCACCGGGGAGCTGTTTTTT. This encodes CATSDLSGKSATGELFF.

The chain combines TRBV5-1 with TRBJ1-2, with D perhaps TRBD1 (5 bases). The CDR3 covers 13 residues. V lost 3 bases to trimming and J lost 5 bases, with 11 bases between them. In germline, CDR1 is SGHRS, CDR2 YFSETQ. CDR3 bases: TGCGCCAGCAGCTGGGACTCCCGTTATGGCTACACCTTC. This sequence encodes CASSWDSRYGYTF.